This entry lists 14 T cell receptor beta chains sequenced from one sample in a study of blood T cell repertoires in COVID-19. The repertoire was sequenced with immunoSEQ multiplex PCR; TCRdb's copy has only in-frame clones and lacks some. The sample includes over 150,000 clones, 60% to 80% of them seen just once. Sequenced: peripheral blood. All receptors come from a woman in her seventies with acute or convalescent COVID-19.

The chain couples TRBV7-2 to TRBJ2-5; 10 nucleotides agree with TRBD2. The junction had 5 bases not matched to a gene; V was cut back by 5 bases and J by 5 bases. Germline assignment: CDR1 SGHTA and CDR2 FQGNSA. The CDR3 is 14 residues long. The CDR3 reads CASSASGSGETQYF. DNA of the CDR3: TGTGCCAGCAGCGCTAGCGGGAGTGGGGAGACCCAGTACTTC.

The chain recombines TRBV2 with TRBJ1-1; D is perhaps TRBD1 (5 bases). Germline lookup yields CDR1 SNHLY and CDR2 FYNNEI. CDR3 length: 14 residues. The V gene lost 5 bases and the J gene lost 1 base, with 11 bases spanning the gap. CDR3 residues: CASSLLTENTEAFF. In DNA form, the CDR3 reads TGTGCCAGCAGTCTACTGACAGAGAACACTGAAGCTTTCTTT.

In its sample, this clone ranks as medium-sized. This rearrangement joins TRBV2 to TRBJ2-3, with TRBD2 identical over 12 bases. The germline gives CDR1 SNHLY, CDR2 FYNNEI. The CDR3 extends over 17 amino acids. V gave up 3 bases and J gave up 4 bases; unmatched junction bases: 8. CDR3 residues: CASSDPRLAGDPDTQYF. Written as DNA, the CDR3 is TGTGCCAGCAGTGACCCACGACTAGCGGGAGATCCAGATACGCAGTATTTT.

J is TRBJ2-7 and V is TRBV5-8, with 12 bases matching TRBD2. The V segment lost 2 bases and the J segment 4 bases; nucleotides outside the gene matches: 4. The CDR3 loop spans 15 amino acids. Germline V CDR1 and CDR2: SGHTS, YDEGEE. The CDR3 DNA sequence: TGTGCCAGCAGCTTCGGACTAGCGGGAACTTACGAGCAGTACTTC. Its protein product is CASSFGLAGTYEQYF.

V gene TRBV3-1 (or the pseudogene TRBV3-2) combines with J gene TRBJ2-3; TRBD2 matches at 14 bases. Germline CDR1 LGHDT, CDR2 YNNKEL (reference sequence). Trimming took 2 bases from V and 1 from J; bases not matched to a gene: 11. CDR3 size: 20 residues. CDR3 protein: CASSQRGGLAGASRTDTQYF. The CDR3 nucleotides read TGTGCCAGCAGCCAACGCGGGGGACTAGCGGGAGCGTCGCGCACAGATACGCAGTATTTT.

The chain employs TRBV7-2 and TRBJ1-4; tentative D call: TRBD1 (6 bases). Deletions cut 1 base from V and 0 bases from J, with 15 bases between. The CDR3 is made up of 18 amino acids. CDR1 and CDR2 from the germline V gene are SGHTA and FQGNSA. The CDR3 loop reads CASSLVRSQGATNEKLFF. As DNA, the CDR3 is TGTGCCAGCAGCTTAGTTCGCTCACAGGGAGCAACTAATGAAAAACTGTTTTTT.

The DNA of the CDR3 is TGTGCCAGCAGCGGGGGACTAGCGGGGGACACAGATACGCAGTATTTT. Translating it yields CASSGGLAGDTDTQYF. The chain links TRBV5-8 to TRBJ2-3; 14 bases agree with TRBD2. The trim removed 4 bases at V and 2 bases at J, leaving 3 bases unmatched. The CDR3 contains 16 residues. The germline V gene encodes CDR1 SGHTS and CDR2 YDEGEE. Full variable domain (remainder filled in from reference TRBV5-8 and TRBJ2-3): EAGVTQSPTHLIKTRGQQATLRCSPISGHTSVYWYQQALGLGLQFLLWYDEGEERNRGNFPPRFSGRQFPNYSSELNVNALELEDSALYLCASSGGLAGDTDTQYFGPGTRLTVL.

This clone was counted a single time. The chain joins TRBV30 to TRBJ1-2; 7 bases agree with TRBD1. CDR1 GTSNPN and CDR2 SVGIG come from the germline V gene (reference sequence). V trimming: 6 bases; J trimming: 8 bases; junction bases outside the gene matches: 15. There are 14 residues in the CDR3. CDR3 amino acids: CACLRSSGTVGYTF. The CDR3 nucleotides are TGTGCCTGCCTCCGGTCCTCCGGGACAGTCGGCTACACCTTC.

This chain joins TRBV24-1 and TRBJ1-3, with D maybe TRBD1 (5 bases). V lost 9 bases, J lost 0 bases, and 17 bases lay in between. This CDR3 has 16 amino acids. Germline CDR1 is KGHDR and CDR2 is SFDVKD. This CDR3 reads CATEIGGVYSGNTIYF. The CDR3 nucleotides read TGTGCCACCGAAATAGGAGGGGTATACTCTGGAAACACCATATATTTT.

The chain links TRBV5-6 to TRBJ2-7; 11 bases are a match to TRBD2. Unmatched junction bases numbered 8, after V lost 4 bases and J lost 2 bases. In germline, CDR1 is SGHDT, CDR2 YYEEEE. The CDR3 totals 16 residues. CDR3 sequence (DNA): TGTGCCAGCAGCACTTGGGGTAGCGGGAGGGCCTACGAGCAGTACTTC. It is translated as CASSTWGSGRAYEQYF. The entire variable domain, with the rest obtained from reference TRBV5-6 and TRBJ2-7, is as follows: DAGVTQSPTHLIKTRGQQVTLRCSPKSGHDTVSWYQQALGQGPQFIFQYYEEEERQRGNFPDRFSGHQFPNYSSELNVNALLLGDSALYLCASSTWGSGRAYEQYFGPGTRLTVT.

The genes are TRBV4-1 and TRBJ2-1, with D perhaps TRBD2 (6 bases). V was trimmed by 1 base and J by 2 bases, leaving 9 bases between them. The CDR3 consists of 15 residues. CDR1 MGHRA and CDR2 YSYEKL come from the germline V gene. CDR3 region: CASSQGGGPYNEQFF. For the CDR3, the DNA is TGCGCCAGCAGCCAAGGGGGAGGCCCCTACAATGAGCAGTTCTTC.

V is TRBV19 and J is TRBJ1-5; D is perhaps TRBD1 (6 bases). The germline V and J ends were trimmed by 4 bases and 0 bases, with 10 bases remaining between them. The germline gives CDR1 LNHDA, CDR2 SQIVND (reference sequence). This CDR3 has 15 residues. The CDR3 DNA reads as TGTGCCAGTAGTAGGGGACACCGTAGCAATCAGCCCCAGCATTTT. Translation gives CASSRGHRSNQPQHF.

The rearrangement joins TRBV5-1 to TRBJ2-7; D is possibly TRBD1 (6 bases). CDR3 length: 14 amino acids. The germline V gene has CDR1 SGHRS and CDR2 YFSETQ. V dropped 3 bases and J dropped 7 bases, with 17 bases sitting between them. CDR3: CASSSITGNREQYF. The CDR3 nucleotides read TGCGCCAGCAGCTCGATTACAGGGAACCGGGAGCAGTACTTC.

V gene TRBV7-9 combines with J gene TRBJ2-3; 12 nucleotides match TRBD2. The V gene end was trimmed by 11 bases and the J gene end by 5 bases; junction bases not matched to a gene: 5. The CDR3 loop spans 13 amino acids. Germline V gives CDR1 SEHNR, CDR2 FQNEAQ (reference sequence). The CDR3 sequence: CAGRLAGVDTQYF. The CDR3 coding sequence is TGTGCCGGAAGACTAGCGGGAGTAGATACGCAGTATTTT.